This TCR beta chain was found in a study of human T cells and chemical hapten exposure. TCRdb independently ran MiXCR on the RACE reads; one entry per CDR3 protein. In the table there are about 380,000 distinct CDR3 sequences, more than 4.5% of which are singletons. Time point indicated: patch test 1, 2 weeks after DPC sensitization. Treatment of the sample: therapeutic diphenylcyclopropenone sensitization with weekly scalp DPC. Staff drew blood before applying each patch test. This clonotype turned up a few times. V gave up 6 bases and J gave up 5 bases, with 15 bases separating them. The CDR3 spans 13 residues. The germline CDR1 and CDR2 sequences are SQVTM and ANQGSEA.

This TCR was recovered from a woman aged 50 to 60 with alopecia areata. Some clones in this sample may be carry-over from other donors' samples. The material sequenced was whole blood, taken in connection with sensitization to the hapten diphenylcyclopropenone (DPC). The rearrangement joins TRBV29-1 to TRBJ2-3; D is undetermined. This CDR3 is CSVQRTRGDTQYF. The CDR3 DNA sequence: TGCAGCGTCCAACGGACCCGAGGAGATACGCAGTATTTT.